This T cell receptor (beta chain) was recovered during a study of T-cell reconstitution after alpha-beta-depleted transplantation in children. Whole-study results and caveats: Hyperexpanded clones declined; after one year, newly produced T cells mostly supplied diversity.

As regards this clonotype: Its specificity is not known.

Unique molecular identifiers were used to barcode this TCRbeta library. TCRdb re-analysed the PCR reads in MiXCR, keeping a single row per CDR3 protein. Here the sample spans around 800,000 distinct CDR3 sequences, roughly 15% being singletons. Germline V gene lookup returns CDR1 DFQATT and CDR2 SNEGSKA (reference sequence). V gave up 2 bases and J gave up 7 bases; unmatched junction bases: 9. The CDR3 totals 15 residues. This TCR was recovered from a male patient aged 10 to 17 who had a stem cell transplant for acute lymphoblastic leukemia, so the T cells may come from the graft donor. The sample was PBMCs, mostly from graft donor cells, taken 360 days after TCRalphabeta/CD19-depleted stem cell transplant. J is TRBJ2-2 and V is TRBV20-1, with 8 bases identical to TRBD1. The CDR3 nucleotides read TGCAGTGCTAGAAACCCGCAGGGGGCAGGCGGGGAGCTGTTTTTT. Translated: CSARNPQGAGGELFF.